Listed here are 23 T cell receptor beta chains from one sample, sequenced in a study of control samples from healthy donors and cancer patients (TCRdb year 2020). Library creation used the immunoSEQ multiplex PCR assay. The clones in this table, taken by TCRdb from immuneACCESS, are in-frame only. Not every clone is retained; where verified, under half of the shortfall comes from an unresolved V gene, and the cause of the rest is unknown. This sample gives more than 100,000 clones in total; approximately 90% of them show up just once. Around 8.9% of the sample goes to the ten largest clones. Sample: blood. The receptor source for this set is a man aged 18 to 30 in good health.

The V call is TRBV19, the J call TRBJ1-4, with 10 bases fitting TRBD1. V trimming: 6 bases; J trimming: 7 bases; junction bases outside the gene matches: 8. The CDR3 runs to 15 residues. Germline V gene data show CDR1 as LNHDA and CDR2 as SQIVND (reference sequence). CDR3 sequence: CASRITGTGAEKLFF. The CDR3 DNA follows: TGTGCCAGTAGGATTACCGGGACAGGGGCTGAAAAACTGTTTTTT.

The rearrangement joins TRBV6-5 to TRBJ1-1; D is ambiguous. The CDR3 has 15 residues. The germline gives CDR1 MNHEY, CDR2 SVGAGI. Trimming removed 0 bases from V and 1 base from J, with 9 bases in between. CDR3 amino acids: CASSYSLTANTEAFF. For the CDR3, the DNA is TGTGCCAGCAGTTACTCCTTAACGGCGAACACTGAAGCTTTCTTT.

This chain uses TRBV12-5 with TRBJ2-7; 7 bases line up with TRBD1. CDR1 LGHNT and CDR2 FRNRAP come from the germline V gene. The CDR3 totals 16 residues. Trimming cost V 0 bases and J 5 bases; bases outside gene matches: 10. The CDR3 DNA reads TGTGCTAGTGGTTTGGTACTGAGGGGGCTTTATAACGAGCAGTACTTC. It is translated as CASGLVLRGLYNEQYF. The entire variable domain, with the rest obtained from reference TRBV12-5 and TRBJ2-7, is as follows: DARVTQTPRHKVTEMGQEVTMRCQPILGHNTVFWYRQTMMQGLELLAYFRNRAPLDDSGMPKDRFSAEMPDATLATLKIQPSEPRDSAVYFCASGLVLRGLYNEQYFGPGTRLTVT.

V is TRBV19 and J is TRBJ2-5, with a possible D match to TRBD1 (7 bases). The CDR3 sequence is 16 residues long. From germline, CDR1 is LNHDA and CDR2 SQIVND (reference sequence). V gave up 3 bases and J gave up 5 bases, with 19 bases separating them. CDR3 in amino acids: CASSIKFAGGYETQYF. The CDR3 DNA reads TGTGCCAGTAGTATCAAGTTCGCAGGGGGGTACGAGACCCAGTACTTC.

V is TRBV12-3 or TRBV12-4 and J is TRBJ1-5, with D possibly being TRBD1 (5 bases). This CDR3 region has 13 residues. Trimming took off 5 bases at V and 1 base at J, with 6 bases between the two ends. CDR3 DNA sequence: TGTGCCAGCAGTCGACAGAGCAATCAGCCCCAGCATTTT. Protein: CASSRQSNQPQHF.

With regard to this clone: This same CDR3 is encoded by further DNA sequences in the sample. V is TRBV11-2 and J is TRBJ1-6; 8 bases are a match to TRBD1. Unmatched junction bases numbered 8, after V lost 4 bases and J lost 9 bases. The CDR3 contains 15 residues. Germline V lookup: CDR1 SGHAT, CDR2 FQNNGV. CDR3 loop: CASSSSGTGISPLHF. In nucleotides, the CDR3 is TGTGCCAGCAGCTCCTCCGGGACAGGAATTTCACCCCTCCACTTT.

This chain uses TRBV19 with TRBJ2-1, with unresolved D. The germline gives CDR1 LNHDA, CDR2 SQIVND (reference sequence). This CDR3 is built from 13 residues. Trimming removed 6 bases from V and 4 bases from J, with 10 bases in between. CDR3 coding DNA: TGTGCCAGTAGCCTTATCCCTTACAATGAGCAGTTCTTC. Encoded protein: CASSLIPYNEQFF. Variable domain in full (rest from reference TRBV19 and TRBJ2-1): DGGITQSPKYLFRKEGQNVTLSCEQNLNHDAMYWYRQDPGQGLRLIYYSQIVNDFQKGDIAEGYSVSREKKESFPLTVTSAQKNPTAFYLCASSLIPYNEQFFGPGTRLTVL.

The sample holds one count of this clone. This chain connects TRBV11-1 to TRBJ1-4, with 7 bases identical to TRBD1. J was trimmed by 8 bases and V by 5 bases; bases with no gene match: 11. This CDR3 comprises 15 residues. Germline CDR1 reads SGHAT; CDR2 reads FQDESV (reference sequence). The CDR3 sequence is CASSQQGGYGEKLFF. The CDR3 region has the DNA TGTGCCAGCAGCCAGCAAGGGGGCTACGGAGAAAAACTGTTTTTT. Looking up the rest from reference TRBV11-1 and TRBJ1-4 gives the full variable domain: EAEVAQSPRYKITEKSQAVAFWCDPISGHATLYWYRQILGQGPELLVQFQDESVVDDSQLPKDRFSAERLKGVDSTLKIQPAELGDSAMYLCASSQQGGYGEKLFFGSGTQLSVL.

The chain uses TRBV11-2 and TRBJ1-6; D is perhaps TRBD1 (6 bases). V dropped 0 bases and J dropped 4 bases, with 13 bases sitting between them. The CDR3 is 17 amino acids. In germline, CDR1 is SGHAT, CDR2 FQNNGV. The CDR3 loop is CASSLDSRTGYNSPLHF. For the CDR3, the DNA is TGTGCCAGCAGCTTAGATAGTCGAACAGGGTATAATTCACCCCTCCACTTT.

About this clone: This sample also contains other DNA sequences that code for the same CDR3. This chain links TRBV10-3 with TRBJ1-1; D perhaps matches TRBD1 (6 bases). With 5 bases removed from V and 3 bases from J, the gap between germline ends came to 10 bases. The CDR3 consists of 13 residues. The germline CDR1 and CDR2 sequences are ENHRY and SYGVKD. The CDR3 DNA sequence: TGTGCCATCAGTCGGGACATATACACTGAAGCTTTCTTT. It translates to CAISRDIYTEAFF.

The gene calls are TRBV6-5 and TRBJ1-5; the D is unclear. The V end was cut by 6 bases, the J end by 2 bases, with 14 bases between. The germline gives CDR1 MNHEY, CDR2 SVGAGI. This CDR3 has 15 amino acids. CDR3 sequence: CASRWREEGNQPQHF. The CDR3 DNA follows: TGTGCCAGCAGATGGAGGGAAGAAGGCAATCAGCCCCAGCATTTT.

This chain uses TRBV18 with TRBJ2-7; tentatively, D is TRBD2 (6 bases). Looked up from germline, CDR1 is KGHSH and CDR2 is LQKENI. V lost 3 bases, J lost 1 base, and 13 bases lay in between. The CDR3 covers 15 residues. The CDR3 protein is CASSPGGTGSYEQYF. CDR3 nucleotides: TGTGCCAGCTCACCTGGCGGGACTGGATCCTACGAGCAGTACTTC.

The chain employs TRBV9 and TRBJ2-6; D may match TRBD1 or TRBD2 (5 bases each). Per the germline V gene, CDR1 is SGDLS and CDR2 is YYNGEE. Trimming cost V 4 bases and J 0 bases, with 14 bases left between them. CDR3 size: 17 residues. The chain's CDR3 is CASSPRDVYSGANVLTF. The CDR3 DNA is TGTGCCAGCAGCCCCCGGGACGTTTACTCTGGGGCCAACGTCCTGACTTTC.

The chain has TRBV19 and TRBJ2-5; 10 bases fit TRBD1. Looked up from germline, CDR1 is LNHDA and CDR2 is SQIVND (reference sequence). The ends lost 6 bases at V and 4 bases at J; junction bases unmatched: 11. The CDR3 contains 16 residues. In DNA form, the CDR3 reads TGTGCCAGTAGACGCCGGGACAGGGGAATTGGAGAGACCCAGTACTTC. Translating gives CASRRRDRGIGETQYF.

The chain combines TRBV13 with TRBJ2-3; TRBD2 matches 9 bases. The CDR3 extends over 15 amino acids. CDR1 and CDR2 from the germline V gene are PRHDT and FYEKMQ (reference sequence). V was pared by 0 bases and J by 4 bases, with 2 bases of the junction left unmatched. This CDR3 is CASSLGAGGPDTQYF. The DNA for the CDR3 is TGTGCCAGCAGCTTAGGAGCGGGGGGACCAGATACGCAGTATTTT.

The chain is built from TRBV3-1 (or the pseudogene TRBV3-2) and TRBJ2-5, with a weak D call TRBD2 (5 bases). Germline V gene sequence: CDR1 LGHDT, CDR2 YNNKEL (reference sequence). The V end lost 1 base, the J end lost 0 bases, and 9 bases lay between the germline ends. The CDR3 contains 15 residues. Written as DNA, the CDR3 is TGTGCCAGCAGCCAAGTCGTGGACTACCAAGAGACCCAGTACTTC. Translating it yields CASSQVVDYQETQYF.

The CDR3 loop reads CASSVEEGNYGYTF. The CDR3 DNA follows: TGTGCCAGCAGCGTAGAAGAGGGGAACTATGGCTACACCTTC. This chain uses TRBV9 with TRBJ1-2; D may be TRBD1 (5 bases). Germline CDR1 SGDLS, CDR2 YYNGEE. Trimming left V 0 bases short and J 2 bases short, with 8 bases between. This CDR3 has 14 amino acids.

This rearrangement joins TRBV5-1 to TRBJ1-6, with TRBD1 matching 12 bases. The CDR3 is made up of 17 amino acids. Losses at the gene ends were 4 bases for V and 7 bases for J; bases not matched to a gene: 9. Germline V gives CDR1 SGHRS, CDR2 YFSETQ. This CDR3 reads CASSPRGDRGQNSPLHF. The CDR3 bases are TGCGCCAGCAGCCCCCGGGGGGACAGGGGGCAGAATTCACCCCTCCACTTT. Variable domain in full (rest from reference TRBV5-1 and TRBJ1-6): KAGVTQTPRYLIKTRGQQVTLSCSPISGHRSVSWYQQTPGQGLQFLFEYFSETQRNKGNFPGRFSGRQFSNSRSEMNVSTLELGDSALYLCASSPRGDRGQNSPLHFGNGTRLTVT.

Points on this clone: In the same sample, other DNA sequences code for this CDR3. V usage is TRBV9 and J usage is TRBJ1-4; D not certain. Trimming stripped 0 bases from V and 0 bases from J, with 6 bases between. CDR1 is SGDLS and CDR2 is YYNGEE in the germline V gene. The CDR3 extends over 15 amino acids. The CDR3 sequence: CASSVGGATNEKLFF. The CDR3 DNA is TGTGCCAGCAGCGTAGGAGGTGCAACTAATGAAAAACTGTTTTTT. The complete variable domain, with remaining parts taken from reference TRBV9 and TRBJ1-4, reads DSGVTQTPKHLITATGQRVTLRCSPRSGDLSVYWYQQSLDQGLQFLIQYYNGEERAKGNILERFSAQQFPDLHSELNLSSLELGDSALYFCASSVGGATNEKLFFGSGTQLSVL.

The chain couples TRBV6-5 to TRBJ1-2; unclear D gene. The V end lost 6 bases, the J end lost 0 bases, and 8 bases lay between the germline ends. CDR1 is MNHEY, CDR2 SVGAGI, per germline. CDR3 length equals 13 residues. For the CDR3, the DNA is TGTGCCAGCAGAGCCGGAGCTAACTATGGCTACACCTTC. Protein sequence: CASRAGANYGYTF.

The chain combines TRBV5-8 with TRBJ1-1, with D possibly matching TRBD1 (5 bases). V was clipped by 2 bases and J by 4 bases, with 9 bases between them. Germline V gene data show CDR1 as SGHTS and CDR2 as YDEGEE. The CDR3 runs to 13 residues. The DNA of the CDR3 is TGTGCCAGCAGCTTCGGGGGGATCACTGAAGCTTTCTTT. Protein: CASSFGGITEAFF.

In its sample, this clone was seen once. V gene TRBV30 combines with J gene TRBJ1-6; D is ambiguous. Germline CDR1 and CDR2: GTSNPN and SVGIG (reference sequence). CDR3 length: 17 residues. The V end was cut by 2 bases, the J end by 0 bases, with 14 bases between. CDR3 coding DNA: TGTGCCTGGAGTCCTTCACGCAGGAGCTCCTATAATTCACCCCTCCACTTT. As protein: CAWSPSRRSSYNSPLHF.

The chain recombines TRBV5-6 with TRBJ1-4, with D tentatively TRBD1 (5 bases). V was clipped by 6 bases and J by 3 bases, with 15 bases between them. The germline CDR1 and CDR2 sequences are SGHDT and YYEEEE. This CDR3 is built from 15 residues. For the CDR3, the DNA is TGTGCCAGCAACCTGGGAGGCAGGGCTAATGAAAAACTGTTTTTT. This translates into CASNLGGRANEKLFF.